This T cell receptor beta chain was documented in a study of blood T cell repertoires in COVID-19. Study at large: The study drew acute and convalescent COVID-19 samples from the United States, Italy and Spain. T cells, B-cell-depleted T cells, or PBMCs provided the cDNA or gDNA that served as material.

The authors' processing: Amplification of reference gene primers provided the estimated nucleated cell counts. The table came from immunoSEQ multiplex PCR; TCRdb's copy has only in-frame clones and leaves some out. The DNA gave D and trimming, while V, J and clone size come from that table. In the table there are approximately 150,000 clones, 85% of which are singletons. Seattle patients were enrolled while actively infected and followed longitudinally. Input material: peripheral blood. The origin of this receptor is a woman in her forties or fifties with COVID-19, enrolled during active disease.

The CDR3 region is CAISEAEAIWETQYF. The CDR3 nucleotides read TGTGCCATCAGTGAGGCCGAAGCCATATGGGAGACCCAGTACTTC. This chain uses TRBV10-3 with TRBJ2-5; no clear D gene. Trimming left V 2 bases short and J 5 bases short, with 15 bases between. CDR3 size: 15 residues. CDR1 ENHRY and CDR2 SYGVKD come from the germline V gene.